Presented here are 15 T cell receptor beta chains from one specimen sequenced in a study of blood T cell repertoires in COVID-19. Generated by immunoSEQ multiplex PCR, the TCRdb table keeps only in-frame clones and is missing some. This table holds some 74,000 clones, roughly 80% found once. Sequencing was done on a sample of peripheral blood. The receptors stem from an elderly woman with active or convalescent COVID-19.

The chain carries TRBV4-1 and TRBJ1-5, with TRBD1 as a possible D gene (6 bases). The germline CDR1 and CDR2 sequences are MGHRA and YSYEKL. Deletions cut 0 bases from V and 2 bases from J, with 8 bases between. The CDR3 extends over 15 amino acids. The CDR3 region is CASSQDGGRNQPQHF. The CDR3 nucleotides read TGCGCCAGCAGCCAAGATGGGGGCCGCAATCAGCCCCAGCATTTT.

This chain joins TRBV20-1 and TRBJ2-1, with D maybe TRBD2 (6 bases). The CDR3 runs to 16 residues. Deletions cut 3 bases from V and 5 bases from J, with 20 bases between. CDR1 is DFQATT and CDR2 is SNEGSKA in the germline V gene (reference sequence). The CDR3 region has the DNA TGCAGTGCTAGTAAGTCGGGCCTCGGGAGCCACAATGAGCAGTTCTTC. It is translated as CSASKSGLGSHNEQFF.

This clone has only a few counts. The CDR3: CARVFRDKDEKLFF. The CDR3 bases are TGTGCCAGAGTGTTCCGGGACAAAGATGAAAAACTGTTTTTT. V and J are TRBV11-3 and TRBJ1-4; D is possibly TRBD1 (6 bases). Deletions cut 9 bases from V and 6 bases from J, with 17 bases between. CDR1 is SGHNT and CDR2 is YENEEA in the germline V gene. This CDR3 region has 14 residues.

CDR3 DNA sequence: TGTGCCACCAGTGAACCCGGACAGGGGACCTCAGATACGCAGTATTTT. This sequence encodes CATSEPGQGTSDTQYF. J is TRBJ2-3 and V is TRBV24-1; 9 nucleotides match TRBD1. The CDR3 contains 16 residues. The V and J ends lost 4 bases and 4 bases, in that order; junction bases with no gene match: 8. Germline CDR1 KGHDR, CDR2 SFDVKD.

The chain recombines TRBV28 with TRBJ1-1, with a possible D match to TRBD1 (6 bases). Trimming left V 2 bases short and J 1 base short, with 11 bases between. In germline, CDR1 is MDHEN, CDR2 SYDVKM. The CDR3 extends over 15 amino acids. The CDR3 DNA sequence: TGTGCCAGCAGTTTACTTGGACAGAAGAACACTGAAGCTTTCTTT. Encoded protein: CASSLLGQKNTEAFF.

The CDR3 DNA reads as TGTGCCAGCAGTCCGAACCGGGCCCCGGGGGAGACCCAGTACTTC. Its translation: CASSPNRAPGETQYF. The chain combines TRBV7-3 with TRBJ2-5, with TRBD2 as a possible D gene (5 bases). V dropped 6 bases and J dropped 5 bases, with 19 bases sitting between them. This CDR3 comprises 15 residues. Germline assignment: CDR1 SGHTA and CDR2 FQGTGA.

CDR3: CASSLADRDGSPLHF. The DNA for the CDR3 is TGCGCCAGCAGCTTGGCCGACAGGGACGGTTCACCCCTCCACTTT. This chain joins TRBV5-1 and TRBJ1-6, with 7 bases matching TRBD1. CDR1 is SGHRS and CDR2 is YFSETQ in the germline V gene. There are 15 residues in the CDR3. J gave up 9 bases and V 0 bases, and 6 bases lay outside the gene matches.

The chain couples TRBV29-1 to TRBJ2-1, with 7 bases that match TRBD2. Germline assignment: CDR1 SQVTM and CDR2 ANQGSEA. This CDR3 contains 13 residues. With V trimmed by 4 bases and J by 9 bases, 9 bases remained unmatched. The CDR3 nucleotides are TGCAGCGTTGGACGCGGGAGCCAAAGTGAGCAGTTCTTC. Protein: CSVGRGSQSEQFF.

This clone appeared a few times. V is TRBV28 and J is TRBJ1-1; perhaps TRBD1 as D (6 bases). This CDR3 region has 14 residues. Germline lookup yields CDR1 MDHEN and CDR2 SYDVKM. The ends were cut back, 8 bases at V and 2 bases at J, with 15 bases in the middle. For the CDR3, the DNA is TGTGCCAGCCGTGAGGGGGGGACAAACACTGAAGCTTTCTTT. Translating gives CASREGGTNTEAFF.

This clone is a singleton in its sample. This sequence joins TRBV2 and TRBJ2-2; 9 positions match TRBD1. Per the germline V gene, CDR1 is SNHLY and CDR2 is FYNNEI. Trimming took 2 bases from V and 1 from J; bases not matched to a gene: 8. This CDR3 region has 18 residues. CDR3 DNA: TGTGCCAGCAGTGAATGGGGACAGGGTGTAGTGAACACCGGGGAGCTGTTTTTT. It translates to CASSEWGQGVVNTGELFF.

The DNA for the CDR3 is TGTGCCAGCAGCTACCGACTAGCGGGTGTCACAGATACGCAGTATTTT. Its translation: CASSYRLAGVTDTQYF. The J gene is TRBJ2-3, the V gene TRBV7-2; 10 bases map to TRBD2. This CDR3 is built from 16 residues. Per the germline V gene, CDR1 is SGHTA and CDR2 is FQGNSA. With 4 bases clipped from V and 2 bases from J, the junction kept 6 bases outside the gene matches. The variable domain in full, completed from reference TRBV7-2 and TRBJ2-3, reads GAGVSQSPSNKVTEKGKDVELRCDPISGHTALYWYRQSLGQGLEFLIYFQGNSAPDKSGLPSDRFSAERTGGSVSTLTIQRTQQEDSAVYLCASSYRLAGVTDTQYFGPGTRLTVL.

V gene TRBV18 combines with J gene TRBJ1-5, with 8 positions matching TRBD1. Trimming at V came to 3 bases and at J to 6 bases, leaving 4 bases not matched to a gene. The CDR3 has 14 amino acids. Germline-derived CDR1 and CDR2 are KGHSH and LQKENI. CDR3 region: CASSPDRAGQPQHF. CDR3 DNA: TGTGCCAGCTCACCGGACAGGGCTGGTCAGCCCCAGCATTTT.

The rearrangement links TRBV3-1 (or the pseudogene TRBV3-2) to TRBJ1-3; D is undetermined. This CDR3 contains 17 residues. V shed 4 bases and J shed 0 bases, with 16 bases lying between them. Germline CDR1 is LGHDT and CDR2 is YNNKEL (reference sequence). CDR3 loop: CASSPQVQVSSGNTIYF. The DNA for the CDR3 is TGTGCCAGCAGCCCGCAGGTCCAGGTTAGCTCTGGAAACACCATATATTTT.

The rearrangement uses TRBV19 and TRBJ1-1, with D possibly matching TRBD1 (5 bases). The CDR3 sequence is 13 residues long. Trimming shortened V by 10 bases and J by 1 base, and 13 bases separated the two germline ends. Germline V gene sequence: CDR1 LNHDA, CDR2 SQIVND (reference sequence). The CDR3: CATSPTENTEAFF. The CDR3 DNA is TGTGCCACCTCTCCGACAGAGAACACTGAAGCTTTCTTT.

V and J are TRBV6-1 and TRBJ1-1, with TRBD1 matching over 7 bases. The CDR3 is 17 residues long. Trimming took 2 bases from V and 4 from J; bases not matched to a gene: 13. Per germline, CDR1 MNHNS and CDR2 SASEGT. This CDR3 reads CASSENPSTGLVTEAFF. The CDR3 nucleotides read TGTGCCAGCAGTGAAAACCCCTCGACAGGGCTCGTCACTGAAGCTTTCTTT.